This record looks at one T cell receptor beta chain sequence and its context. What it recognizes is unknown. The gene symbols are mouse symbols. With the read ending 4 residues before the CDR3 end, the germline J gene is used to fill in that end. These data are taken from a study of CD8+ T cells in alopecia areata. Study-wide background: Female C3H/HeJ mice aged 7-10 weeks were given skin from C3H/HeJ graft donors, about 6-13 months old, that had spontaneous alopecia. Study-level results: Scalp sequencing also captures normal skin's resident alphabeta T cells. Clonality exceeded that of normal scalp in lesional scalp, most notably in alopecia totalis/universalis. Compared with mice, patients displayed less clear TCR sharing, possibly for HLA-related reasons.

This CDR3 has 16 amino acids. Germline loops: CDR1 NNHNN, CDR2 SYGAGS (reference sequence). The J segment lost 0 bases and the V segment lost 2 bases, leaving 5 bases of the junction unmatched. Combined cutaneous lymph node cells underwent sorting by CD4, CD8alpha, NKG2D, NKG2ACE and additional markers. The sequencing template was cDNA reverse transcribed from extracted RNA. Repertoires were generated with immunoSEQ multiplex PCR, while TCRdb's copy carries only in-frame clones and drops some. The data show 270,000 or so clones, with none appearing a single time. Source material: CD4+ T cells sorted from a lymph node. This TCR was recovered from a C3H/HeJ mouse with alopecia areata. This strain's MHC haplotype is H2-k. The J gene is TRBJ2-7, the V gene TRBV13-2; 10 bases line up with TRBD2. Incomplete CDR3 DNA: TGTGCCAGCGGTGAAAAGGACTGGGGGAGCTCCTAT. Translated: CASGEKDWGSSY. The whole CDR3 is CASGEKDWGSSYEQYF.